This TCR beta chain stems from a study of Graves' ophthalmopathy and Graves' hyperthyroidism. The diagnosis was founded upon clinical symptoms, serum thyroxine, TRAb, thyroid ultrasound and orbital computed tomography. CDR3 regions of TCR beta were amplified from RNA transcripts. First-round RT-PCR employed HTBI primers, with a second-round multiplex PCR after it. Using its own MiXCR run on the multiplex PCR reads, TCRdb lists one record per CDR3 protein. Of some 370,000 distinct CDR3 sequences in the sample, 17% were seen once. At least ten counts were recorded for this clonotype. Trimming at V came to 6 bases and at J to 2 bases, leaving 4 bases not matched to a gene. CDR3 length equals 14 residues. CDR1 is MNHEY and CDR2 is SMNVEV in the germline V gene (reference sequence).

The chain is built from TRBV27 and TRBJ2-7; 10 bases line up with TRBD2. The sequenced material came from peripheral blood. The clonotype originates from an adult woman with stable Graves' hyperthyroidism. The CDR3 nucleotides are TGTGCCAGCAGACCTCTAGCGGGGGCCTACGAGCAGTACTTC. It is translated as CASRPLAGAYEQYF.